What follows are 24 T cell receptor beta chains derived from one specimen sequenced in a study of T cells in Graves' hyperthyroidism and ophthalmopathy. It was RNA transcripts that yielded the amplified TCR beta CDR3 regions. First-round RT-PCR of the TCR CDR3 relied on the HTBI primer set. One entry per CDR3 protein, called by TCRdb with MiXCR from the multiplex PCR reads. In the table there are a few hundred thousand distinct CDR3 sequences, about 17% of which are singletons. The sample taken for sequencing was blood. The origin of the receptors is a man aged 35 to 55 with Graves' hyperthyroidism.

The chain employs TRBV12-5 and TRBJ2-2, with TRBD2 identical over 8 bases. Per germline, CDR1 LGHNT and CDR2 FRNRAP. The CDR3 covers 14 residues. The V gene end was trimmed by 6 bases and the J gene end by 4 bases; junction bases not matched to a gene: 4. The CDR3 spells CASGAGGTTGELFF. CDR3 DNA: TGTGCTAGTGGGGCGGGGGGTACCACCGGGGAGCTGTTTTTT.

A single count supports this clonotype. The chain uses TRBV4-2 and TRBJ2-7; a weak D match, TRBD1 (5 bases). Germline values: CDR1 LGHNA, CDR2 YNFKEQ. V was clipped by 0 bases and J by 1 base, with 13 bases between them. The CDR3 extends over 16 amino acids. The CDR3 DNA reads as TGTGCCAGCAGCCAAGACGCGGACACCTTATCCTACGAGCAGTACTTC. Protein product: CASSQDADTLSYEQYF.

This clonotype turned up a few times. V is TRBV30 and J is TRBJ2-3, with 11 bases fitting TRBD2. V lost 3 bases, J lost 5 bases, and 4 bases stayed unmatched. Germline V gene sequence: CDR1 GTSNPN, CDR2 SVGIG (reference sequence). The CDR3 totals 14 residues. The CDR3 protein is CAWRLAGGQDTQYF. DNA of the CDR3: TGTGCCTGGAGGTTAGCGGGGGGGCAAGATACGCAGTATTTT.

This clonotype was counted ten times or more. V gene TRBV10-3 combines with J gene TRBJ1-3; D remains ambiguous. The length of the CDR3 is 12 residues. Between the trimmed V and J ends, which lost 7 bases and 0 bases, there was a span of 4 bases. From germline, CDR1 is ENHRY and CDR2 SYGVKD. CDR3 bases: TGTGCCATCAAGAGCTCTGGAAACACCATATATTTT. It encodes CAIKSSGNTIYF.

The J gene is TRBJ1-2, the V gene TRBV6-4, with D possibly matching TRBD1 (6 bases). Trimming took off 3 bases at V and 4 bases at J, with 9 bases between the two ends. Germline values: CDR1 MRHNA, CDR2 SNTAGT. CDR3 length: 13 residues. The DNA for the CDR3 is TGTGCCAGCAGTGATGGGGGGCCCTATGGCTACACCTTC. The encoded protein is CASSDGGPYGYTF.

V gene TRBV9 combines with J gene TRBJ1-1, with 7 nucleotides matching TRBD1. There are 14 residues in the CDR3. Trimming cost V 3 bases and J 5 bases; bases outside gene matches: 7. In germline, CDR1 is SGDLS, CDR2 YYNGEE. CDR3: CASSGRTGGTEAFF. CDR3 nucleotides: TGTGCCAGCAGCGGACGGACAGGTGGAACTGAAGCTTTCTTT.

This clonotype was observed a handful of times. The V and J genes are TRBV18 and TRBJ2-5, with D possibly TRBD1 on 6 matching bases. CDR1 is KGHSH, CDR2 LQKENI, per germline. Trimming left V 5 bases short and J 2 bases short, with 18 bases between. This CDR3 has 16 residues. The CDR3 here is CASSGVPWTVQETQYF. The CDR3 nucleotides are TGTGCCAGCTCAGGCGTGCCTTGGACAGTTCAAGAGACCCAGTACTTC. Based on the CDR3 plus reference TRBV18 and TRBJ2-5, the full variable domain is NAGVMQNPRHLVRRRGQEARLRCSPMKGHSHVYWYRQLPEEGLKFMVYLQKENIIDESGMPKERFSAEFPKEGPSILRIQQVVRGDSAAYFCASSGVPWTVQETQYFGPGTRLLVL.

In its sample, this clonotype was seen many times. This chain connects TRBV2 to TRBJ1-1, with 7 bases aligning to TRBD1. J lost 3 bases, V lost 2 bases, and 3 bases had no gene match. Germline-derived CDR1 and CDR2 are SNHLY and FYNNEI. This CDR3 spans 14 amino acids. The CDR3 coding sequence is TGTGCCAGCAGTGAATGGCAGGGGGACACTGAAGCTTTCTTT. This gives the protein CASSEWQGDTEAFF.

This clonotype was observed many times. This chain joins TRBV6-2 or TRBV6-3 and TRBJ2-7, with a tentative D call TRBD1 (6 bases). The length of the CDR3 is 13 residues. V was shortened by 11 bases and J by 0 bases, with 14 bases between the two germline ends. CDR1 is MNHEY and CDR2 is SVGEGT in the germline V gene. The CDR3 DNA is TGTGCCGGGCGCCGGGACAACTCCTACGAGCAGTACTTC. This gives the protein CAGRRDNSYEQYF.

This clonotype was recorded many times. The chain couples TRBV20-1 to TRBJ2-3; perhaps TRBD2 as D (5 bases). With 2 bases removed from V and 2 bases from J, the gap between germline ends came to 11 bases. The germline CDR1 and CDR2 sequences are DFQATT and SNEGSKA (reference sequence). There are 14 residues in the CDR3. This CDR3 reads CSARSSGNTDTQYF. CDR3 sequence (DNA): TGCAGTGCTAGATCCAGCGGAAACACAGATACGCAGTATTTT.

This clonotype was seen at least ten times. The chain couples TRBV27 to TRBJ1-5; D remains ambiguous. In germline, CDR1 is MNHEY, CDR2 SMNVEV (reference sequence). Trimming pared 3 bases from V and 0 bases from J, leaving 3 bases between. The CDR3 contains 13 residues. Here the CDR3 reads CASSFSSNQPQHF. As DNA, the CDR3 is TGTGCCAGCAGTTTCAGTAGCAATCAGCCCCAGCATTTT.

This clonotype was recorded at least ten times. The chain's CDR3 is CSAATDMNTEAFF. In DNA form, the CDR3 reads TGCAGTGCTGCGACAGATATGAACACTGAAGCTTTCTTT. The J gene is TRBJ1-1, the V gene TRBV20-1; D perhaps matches TRBD1 (5 bases). The germline V gene encodes CDR1 DFQATT and CDR2 SNEGSKA (reference sequence). The CDR3 covers 13 residues. V was shortened by 5 bases and J by 0 bases, with 10 bases between the two germline ends.

This clonotype was detected ten times or more. The chain joins TRBV30 to TRBJ2-7, with D perhaps TRBD1 or TRBD2 (6 bases each). The germline V gene encodes CDR1 GTSNPN and CDR2 SVGIG (reference sequence). The CDR3 length is 14 residues. V gave up 5 bases and J gave up 7 bases, with 21 bases separating them. CDR3 sequence: CAWETGGTFREQYF. CDR3 DNA: TGTGCCTGGGAAACTGGGGGGACATTTCGGGAGCAGTACTTC.

The chain uses TRBV10-3 and TRBJ2-1, with no clear D. The CDR3 contains 15 residues. V lost 6 bases and J lost 8, with 20 bases in between. From germline, CDR1 is ENHRY and CDR2 SYGVKD. The CDR3, as DNA: TGTGCCATCAGCCCACGGGCCCCTAGGTCGGATGAGCAGTTCTTC. Protein product: CAISPRAPRSDEQFF.

To note about this clonotype: A read error may be the cause here, since a much bigger clone is one base away. V usage is TRBV29-1 and J usage is TRBJ1-2; weak D call: TRBD1 (6 bases). Germline CDR1 and CDR2: SQVTM and ANQGSEA. This CDR3 spans 13 amino acids. Deletions cut 3 bases from V and 4 bases from J, with 12 bases between. The CDR3 DNA is TGCAGCGTTGAGCGGGGGCTGGCCTATGGCTACACCTTC. Translation: CSVERGLAYGYTF.

The V call is TRBV9, the J call TRBJ2-5, with TRBD2 matching 11 bases. V lost 4 bases and J lost 5; bases outside the gene matches: 16. The germline CDR1 and CDR2 sequences are SGDLS and YYNGEE. The CDR3 has 18 amino acids. The CDR3 region has the DNA TGTGCCAGCAGCACGGAACCGGGACTAGCGGTAAAAGGGGAGACCCAGTACTTC. Encoded protein: CASSTEPGLAVKGETQYF.

This clonotype showed up many times. In DNA form, the CDR3 reads TGTGCCAGCAGCCAACCTAGCGAGTCCTACAATGAGCAGTTCTTC. It encodes CASSQPSESYNEQFF. V gene TRBV7-9 combines with J gene TRBJ2-1, with D maybe TRBD2 (6 bases). Germline V gene lookup returns CDR1 SEHNR and CDR2 FQNEAQ (reference sequence). The V and J ends lost 5 bases and 1 base respectively, with 12 bases between them. The CDR3 length is 15 residues.

Many counts were recorded for this clonotype. The gene calls are TRBV7-2 and TRBJ2-2, with 8 bases identical to TRBD1. J gave up 3 bases and V 3 bases, and 3 bases lay outside the gene matches. Germline CDR1 SGHTA, CDR2 FQGNSA. The CDR3 length is 15 residues. The CDR3 coding sequence is TGTGCCAGCAGCTTCAGGGGGCAATACACCGGGGAGCTGTTTTTT. Residues: CASSFRGQYTGELFF.

Comment on this clonotype: A read error may be the cause here, since a much bigger clone is one base away. V and J are TRBV5-1 and TRBJ1-1; 7 bases align to TRBD1. Germline CDR1 SGHRS, CDR2 YFSETQ. This CDR3 is built from 15 residues. CDR3 in DNA: TGTGCCAGCAGCTTAAATGGACAGGCTCACAATGAAGCTTTCTTT. Translation gives CASSLNGQAHNEAFF.

V usage is TRBV2 and J usage is TRBJ2-5; D is undetermined. Trimming removed 4 bases from V and 1 base from J, with 7 bases in between. Germline V CDR1 and CDR2: SNHLY, FYNNEI. This CDR3 is 13 amino acids long. CDR3 bases: TGTGCCAGCAGTGTGGTAATCCAAGAGACCCAGTACTTC. This codes for CASSVVIQETQYF.

CDR3 sequence: CASSSDSQGGQDTQYF. The CDR3 nucleotides read TGTGCCAGCAGCTCCGACAGCCAGGGGGGGCAAGATACGCAGTATTTT. The chain links TRBV7-9 to TRBJ2-3; D possibly uses TRBD1 or TRBD2 (7 bases each). The V gene's germline CDR1 is SEHNR and CDR2 FQNEAQ (reference sequence). Trimming stripped 4 bases from V and 5 bases from J, with 19 bases between. The CDR3 extends over 16 amino acids.

This clonotype was detected a few times. A much larger clone differs from this one at a single base, so this may be a read error. The J gene is TRBJ2-1, the V gene TRBV5-1; TRBD1 matches 9 bases. Trimming took 4 bases from V and 6 from J; bases not matched to a gene: 5. Germline V CDR1 and CDR2: SGHRS, YFSETQ. The CDR3 consists of 14 residues. CDR3 DNA: TGCGCCAGCAGCCCGGGACAGGGTCTCAATGAGCAGTTCTTC. The encoded protein is CASSPGQGLNEQFF.

There are a few counts of this clonotype. The rearrangement links TRBV5-5 to TRBJ2-5; possibly TRBD1 or TRBD2 for D (6 bases each). V was shortened by 4 bases and J by 4 bases, with 14 bases between the two germline ends. This CDR3 is built from 14 residues. Per the germline V gene, CDR1 is SGHKS and CDR2 is YYEKEE (reference sequence). The CDR3 region is CASSPAGHTETQYF. The CDR3 DNA reads as TGTGCCAGCAGCCCCGCGGGACATACAGAGACCCAGTACTTC.

This clonotype was counted between two and nine times. The V gene is TRBV5-1, the J gene TRBJ2-3; D unclear. There are 14 residues in the CDR3. Trimming left V 4 bases short and J 0 bases short, with 9 bases between. Germline CDR1 is SGHRS and CDR2 is YFSETQ. This CDR3 reads CASSAGASTDTQYF. In DNA form, the CDR3 reads TGCGCCAGCAGCGCAGGTGCTAGCACAGATACGCAGTATTTT.